One and the same sample provided the 10 T cell receptor beta chains below, sequenced in a study of shared clonotypes between healthy human individuals. Data came from immunoSEQ multiplex PCR; TCRdb stores just in-frame clones and leaves some out. This table holds 2 million to 2.5 million clones, roughly 94% found once. Sequenced: naive CD4+ T cells sorted from blood. Described subset: CD45RA+ positively selected. All receptors derive from a man between 18 and 35 years old in good health.

This rearrangement joins TRBV10-3 to TRBJ1-1; 10 nucleotides align to TRBD1. The V gene end was trimmed by 7 bases and the J gene end by 6 bases; junction bases not matched to a gene: 8. This CDR3 is 14 amino acids long. Germline loops: CDR1 ENHRY, CDR2 SYGVKD. CDR3 sequence: CAIMSMDRGSEAFF. The CDR3 coding sequence is TGTGCCATCATGAGCATGGACAGGGGGTCTGAAGCTTTCTTT.

The V gene is TRBV7-9, the J gene TRBJ2-1; the match to TRBD1 covers 9 bases. The germline V gene encodes CDR1 SEHNR and CDR2 FQNEAQ (reference sequence). Trimming took 5 bases from V and 5 from J; bases not matched to a gene: 7. This CDR3 spans 15 amino acids. In DNA form, the CDR3 reads TGTGCCAGCAGCGCACCGGGACAGGGAAACAATGAGCAGTTCTTC. This encodes CASSAPGQGNNEQFF.

This clone was seen more than once but under ten times. Here the CDR3 reads CASSLVGQPQHF. The CDR3 coding sequence is TGTGCCAGCAGTTTAGTGGGTCAGCCCCAGCATTTT. V is TRBV27 and J is TRBJ1-5; the D is unclear. V lost 2 bases and J 6 bases, leaving 5 bases between the germline ends. CDR1 is MNHEY and CDR2 is SMNVEV in the germline V gene (reference sequence). This CDR3 has 12 residues.

The J gene is TRBJ1-5, the V gene TRBV2, with 10 bases lining up with TRBD1. The CDR3 has 15 amino acids. V shed 3 bases and J 4 bases; nucleotides not matched to a gene: 3. Germline loops: CDR1 SNHLY, CDR2 FYNNEI. This chain's CDR3 is CASSERGQGNQPQHF. The CDR3 region has the DNA TGTGCCAGCAGTGAGCGGGGACAGGGGAATCAGCCCCAGCATTTT.

The chain uses TRBV7-2 and TRBJ2-7, with D hard to call. CDR1 is SGHTA and CDR2 is FQGNSA in the germline V gene. This CDR3 comprises 14 residues. The ends were cut back, 1 base at V and 1 base at J, with 8 bases in the middle. The CDR3 nucleotides read TGTGCCAGCAGCTTAGAGACGGCTTCCTACGAGCAGTACTTC. Residues: CASSLETASYEQYF.

The J gene is TRBJ2-7, the V gene TRBV21-1; TRBD2, as called in the table, went unchecked against the DNA. TRBV21-1 is shown as a pseudogene. There are 15 residues in the CDR3. CDR3 region: CASSKARAGLHEQYF. DNA for the CDR3: TGTGCCAGCAGCAAAGCGCGAGCGGGGCTCCACGAGCAGTACTTC.

This rearrangement joins TRBV5-6 to TRBJ1-2; D call uncertain. Germline-derived CDR1 and CDR2 are SGHDT and YYEEEE. The CDR3 covers 15 residues. V gave up 3 bases and J gave up 7 bases, with 19 bases separating them. CDR3 amino acids: CASSSYPGPRVGYTF. Here the CDR3 DNA reads TGTGCCAGCAGCTCATACCCCGGGCCCCGGGTTGGCTACACCTTC.

This rearrangement joins TRBV9 to TRBJ2-3; D perhaps matches TRBD1 (5 bases). CDR3 length equals 16 residues. Germline-derived CDR1 and CDR2 are SGDLS and YYNGEE. Trimming shortened V by 4 bases and J by 2 bases, and 17 bases separated the two germline ends. This CDR3 is CASSSRTSHNTDTQYF. The CDR3 DNA reads as TGTGCCAGCAGCTCCCGGACAAGCCATAACACAGATACGCAGTATTTT.

The chain couples TRBV6-5 to TRBJ2-3; D is unresolved. The CDR3 has 11 residues. Germline V CDR1 and CDR2: MNHEY, SVGAGI. Trimming removed 11 bases at V and 4 bases at J, with 10 bases between. The CDR3 coding sequence is TGTGCCTCCCAGCTCCCAGATACGCAGTATTTT. Its protein product is CASQLPDTQYF.

The chain carries TRBV28 and TRBJ1-2, with 7 bases identical to TRBD1. The CDR3 runs 16 residues. Germline V gives CDR1 MDHEN, CDR2 SYDVKM. Germline trimming cut 1 base from V and 0 bases from J; bases unmatched to any gene: 5. For the CDR3, the DNA is TGTGCCAGCAGTTTATACCTTGGACAGGCTAACTATGGCTACACCTTC. Its protein product is CASSLYLGQANYGYTF.